This T cell receptor beta chain came from a study of cytomegalovirus exposure and HLA in healthy donors. Whole-study context: A prior analysis found around 110 million unique TCR beta sequences from 170 million or so T cells. Notes on the study in general: TCR beta V- and J-gene trimming was later associated with a missense DCLRE1C variant. Rates of TCR association differed by HLA locus in a later analysis, with DRB1 highest and HLA-C lowest.

To note about this clone: Antigen specificity is unknown.

Primers for the PCR totalled 60 Vbeta and 13 Jbeta. Libraries were prepared by immunoSEQ multiplex PCR; TCRdb keeps only in-frame clonotypes and omits some of them. This sample's table reports some 53,000 clones. The CDR3 runs 13 residues. Germline V CDR1 and CDR2: MRHNA, SNTAGT. V lost 6 bases and J lost 3, with 9 bases in between. This chain links TRBV6-4 with TRBJ1-3; maybe TRBD1 (5 bases). The TCR was taken from a woman aged 55-70 years in good health and CMV-seropositive. Sequenced input: PBMCs. The CDR3 coding sequence is TGTGCCAGCAGGGGACTGGATGGAAACACCATATATTTT. This sequence encodes CASRGLDGNTIYF.